A selection of T cell receptor beta chains follows, all from one sample in a study of identical twins. TCRdb fed the 5' RACE reads into MiXCR, producing one record per CDR3 protein. Of about 220,000 distinct CDR3 sequences detected, over 8% appear once; the ten largest clones hold about 5.5%. Specimen: memory (CD45RO+) T cells sorted from blood. The origin of the receptors is a woman aged 18-29 years in good health. The CDR3 runs from the conserved cysteine through the conserved F or W. D genes are given only for firm matches. Only part of the rows carry a size: once, few, many, or a class if the clone is expanded.

v_call	d_call	j_call	clone_size	cdr3_nt	cdr3_aa
TRBV18	-	TRBJ2-7	-	TGTGCCAGCTCACCTGAAGGACGGGGAACCTACGAGCAGTACTTC	CASSPEGRGTYEQYF
TRBV5-1	TRBD1	TRBJ1-1	many	TGCGCCAGCAGGGACAGGGACACTGAAGCTTTCTTT	CASRDRDTEAFF
TRBV5-1	-	TRBJ1-1	many	TGCGCCAGCAGCGTCGGGGACACTGAAGCTTTCTTT	CASSVGDTEAFF
TRBV3-1	TRBD1	TRBJ1-2	-	TGTGCCAGCAGCCAACGGACAGGGGATGGCTACACCTTC	CASSQRTGDGYTF
TRBV7-9	-	TRBJ2-3	-	TGTGCCAGCAGCTTATTTACACCCACAGATACGCAGTATTTT	CASSLFTPTDTQYF
TRBV12-3/TRBV12-4	TRBD2	TRBJ2-7	many	TGTGCCAGCAGTTTTTATCAAGCGGGGGCCTCCTTGGACTTC	CASSFYQAGASLDF
TRBV7-9	TRBD2	TRBJ2-5	-	TGTGCCAGCAGCTTCGGGACTAGTGTAGAGACCCAGTACTTC	CASSFGTSVETQYF
TRBV12-3/TRBV12-4	-	TRBJ1-6	-	TGTGCCAGCAGTTCGACGGCTTCACCCCTCCACTTT	CASSSTASPLHF
TRBV7-9	-	TRBJ2-7	few	TGTGCCAGCAGCTTAACAGGGCTCGAGCAGTACTTC	CASSLTGLEQYF
TRBV20-1	TRBD1	TRBJ1-2	few	TGCAGTGTAAAGGAGGGGGCTTCCGATGGCTACACCTTC	CSVKEGASDGYTF
TRBV7-9	-	TRBJ2-1	many	TGTGCCAGCAGCTCTTTCAAAACACTCTCTTCCTACAATGAGCAGTTCTTC	CASSSFKTLSSYNEQFF
TRBV11-2	TRBD2	TRBJ2-7	-	TGTGCCAGCAGCTTAGGAAGCGGGAGTATTTACGAGCAGTACTTC	CASSLGSGSIYEQYF
TRBV7-9	-	TRBJ2-3	-	TGTGCCAGCAGCTCCCGGACTATTCCAGATACGCAGTATTTT	CASSSRTIPDTQYF
TRBV5-5	-	TRBJ1-4	few	TGTGCCAGCAGCGGCGGGGTTGCCACTAATGAAAAACTGTTTTTT	CASSGGVATNEKLFF
TRBV19	TRBD1	TRBJ2-5	-	TGTGCCAGTAGTATACCTGCACGACAGGGCGAGACCCAGTACTTC	CASSIPARQGETQYF
TRBV12-3/TRBV12-4	-	TRBJ2-7	few	TGTGCCAGCAGTGATACTTGGGGCTACGAGCAGTACTTC	CASSDTWGYEQYF
TRBV20-1	TRBD2	TRBJ2-1	many	TGCAGTGTCCTAGCGGGAAATATCGTGGATGAGCAGTTCTTC	CSVLAGNIVDEQFF
TRBV2	-	TRBJ2-3	many	TGTGCCAGCAGTGAAGACACAGATACGCAGTATTTT	CASSEDTDTQYF
TRBV10-3	TRBD1	TRBJ1-6	many	TGTGCCATCAGTCAACGCGTGGGACAGGGCGGTTCACCCCTCCACTTT	CAISQRVGQGGSPLHF
TRBV9	-	TRBJ1-1	-	TGTGCCAGCAGCGTAGCTCGGGGGGGACAAGCTTTCTTT	CASSVARGGQAFF
TRBV5-1	-	TRBJ2-2	many	TGCGCCAGCAGCCTTCCGGTAGGGGACACCGGGGAGCTGTTTTTT	CASSLPVGDTGELFF
TRBV15	TRBD2	TRBJ2-3	few	TGTGCCACCAGCAGAGGTGGCGGGGGGGCCCAAGATACGCAGTATTTT	CATSRGGGGAQDTQYF
TRBV15	-	TRBJ2-6	-	TGTGCCACCAGCAGTGGGGTGAGAACCGGGGCCAACGTCCTGACTTTC	CATSSGVRTGANVLTF
TRBV6-1	-	TRBJ2-3	-	TGTGCCAGCAGGAAGAAGGGGGGGACAGATACGCAGTATTTT	CASRKKGGTDTQYF
TRBV10-3	TRBD2	TRBJ2-3	-	TGTGCCATCAAACCGGGAGGGAAGGAGGCAGATACGCAGTATTTT	CAIKPGGKEADTQYF
TRBV7-2	-	TRBJ1-5	many	TGTGCCAGCAGCTCACAGGACGTTGGGCAGGAGCCCCAGCATTTT	CASSSQDVGQEPQHF
TRBV5-1	TRBD1	TRBJ1-1	many	TGCGCCACCAGGGACAGGGTGAACACTGAAGCTTTCTTT	CATRDRVNTEAFF
TRBV7-9	-	TRBJ1-2	-	TGTGCCAGCAGCCCCCCGGGGACCCAGGTCGGTGGCTACACCTTC	CASSPPGTQVGGYTF
TRBV11-2	TRBD2	TRBJ2-1	-	TGTGCCGGGGCCTGGAACGGGGCGGGAGATCGGAATGAGCAGTTCTTC	CAGAWNGAGDRNEQFF
TRBV4-2	-	TRBJ1-6	many	TGTGCCAGCAGCCAAGGTGGAGGGGTTTCACCCCTCCACTTT	CASSQGGGVSPLHF
TRBV5-1	TRBD2	TRBJ2-1	few	TGCGCCAGCGCAAGCGGGGGGAATTACAATGAGCAGTTCTTC	CASASGGNYNEQFF
TRBV12-3/TRBV12-4	-	TRBJ2-2	few	TGTGCCAGCAGTAAGGACACCTCGAACACCGGGGAGCTGTTTTTT	CASSKDTSNTGELFF
TRBV6-6	-	TRBJ2-7	many	TGTGCCAGCAGTTCCCGGAGCTACGAGCAGTACTTC	CASSSRSYEQYF
TRBV2	-	TRBJ2-7	-	TGTGCCAGCAGTGAAGCTAGAAGGGCAGGGAATCCCTACGAGCAGTACTTC	CASSEARRAGNPYEQYF
TRBV5-1	-	TRBJ2-2	many	TGCGCCAGCAGCTTGGCCGGAGGGGACGGGGAGCTGTTTTTT	CASSLAGGDGELFF
TRBV9	-	TRBJ2-6	-	TGTGCCAGCAGCGTAGACTCAGGGCAAGGCGCAGGGGCCAACGTCCTGACTTTC	CASSVDSGQGAGANVLTF
TRBV7-2	-	TRBJ2-7	many	TGTGCCAGCAGCTTATCCGGCTCCTACGAGCAGTACTTC	CASSLSGSYEQYF
TRBV29-1	-	TRBJ2-1	many	TGCAGCGTTGGACCAGGCAGTAGCTCCTACAATGAGCAGTTCTTC	CSVGPGSSSYNEQFF
TRBV6-5	TRBD1	TRBJ1-2	-	TGTGCCAGCAGTTACTCGAAAGGACAGGGAAGATCTTACACCTTC	CASSYSKGQGRSYTF
TRBV20-1	-	TRBJ2-7	few	TGCAGTGCTCCAGGACAGCTCTACGAGCAGTACTTC	CSAPGQLYEQYF
TRBV11-2	-	TRBJ1-1	many	TGTGCCAGCAGCTTCCGGACGAGGCAAACGGGGAACACTGAAGCTTTCTTT	CASSFRTRQTGNTEAFF
TRBV7-9	-	TRBJ2-2	few	TGTGCCAGCAGCTTAACCCGTGACGGGGAGCTGTTTTTT	CASSLTRDGELFF
TRBV5-1	TRBD2	TRBJ2-2	few	TGCGCCAGCAGCGAAAGCGGGGCAATCACCGGGGAGCTGTTTTTT	CASSESGAITGELFF
TRBV20-1	-	TRBJ1-2	few	TGCAGTTCATATGGCTACACCTTC	CSSYGYTF
TRBV6-1	-	TRBJ2-7	-	TGTGCCAGCAGCCCCACCGGGACGACGTACTACGAGCAGTACTTC	CASSPTGTTYYEQYF
TRBV7-2	-	TRBJ2-7	many	TGTGCCAGCAGCCTCTATGGGGGAGCGGGCGACGAGCAGTACTTC	CASSLYGGAGDEQYF
TRBV5-1	TRBD1	TRBJ1-2	-	TGCGCCAGCAGCTGGTCGGTTTCGGGACAGTCCTATGGCTACACCTTC	CASSWSVSGQSYGYTF
TRBV9	-	TRBJ2-1	many	TGTGCCAGCAGCGTAGGGACCCTTGAGGCCCATGAGCAGTTCTTC	CASSVGTLEAHEQFF
TRBV5-8	-	TRBJ2-5	-	TGTGCCAGCAGCTTGACGACGGGGCTGGGAGAGACCCAGTACTTC	CASSLTTGLGETQYF
TRBV20-1	TRBD2	TRBJ2-2	-	TGCAGTGCTAGGGAGGGGACTAGTAACACCGGGGAGCTGTTTTTT	CSAREGTSNTGELFF
TRBV20-1	-	TRBJ1-1	-	TGCAGTGTGCGTCGCGGGGGATCAAGTCAAAACACTGAAGCTTTCTTT	CSVRRGGSSQNTEAFF
TRBV25-1	-	TRBJ1-1	-	TGTGCCAGCAGCGCGGAAATCAACACTGAAGCTTTCTTT	CASSAEINTEAFF
TRBV11-3	TRBD1	TRBJ1-3	few	TGTGCCAGCAGCTTGGACAGGTTCTCTGGAAACACCATATATTTT	CASSLDRFSGNTIYF
TRBV20-1	TRBD1	TRBJ1-1	few	TGCAGTGCTAGCAATACAGGGGTCACTGAAGCTTTCTTT	CSASNTGVTEAFF
TRBV7-7	TRBD2	TRBJ2-2	few	TGTGCCAGCAGCCCGAGGACTAGCGCGGACGGGGAGCTGTTTTTT	CASSPRTSADGELFF